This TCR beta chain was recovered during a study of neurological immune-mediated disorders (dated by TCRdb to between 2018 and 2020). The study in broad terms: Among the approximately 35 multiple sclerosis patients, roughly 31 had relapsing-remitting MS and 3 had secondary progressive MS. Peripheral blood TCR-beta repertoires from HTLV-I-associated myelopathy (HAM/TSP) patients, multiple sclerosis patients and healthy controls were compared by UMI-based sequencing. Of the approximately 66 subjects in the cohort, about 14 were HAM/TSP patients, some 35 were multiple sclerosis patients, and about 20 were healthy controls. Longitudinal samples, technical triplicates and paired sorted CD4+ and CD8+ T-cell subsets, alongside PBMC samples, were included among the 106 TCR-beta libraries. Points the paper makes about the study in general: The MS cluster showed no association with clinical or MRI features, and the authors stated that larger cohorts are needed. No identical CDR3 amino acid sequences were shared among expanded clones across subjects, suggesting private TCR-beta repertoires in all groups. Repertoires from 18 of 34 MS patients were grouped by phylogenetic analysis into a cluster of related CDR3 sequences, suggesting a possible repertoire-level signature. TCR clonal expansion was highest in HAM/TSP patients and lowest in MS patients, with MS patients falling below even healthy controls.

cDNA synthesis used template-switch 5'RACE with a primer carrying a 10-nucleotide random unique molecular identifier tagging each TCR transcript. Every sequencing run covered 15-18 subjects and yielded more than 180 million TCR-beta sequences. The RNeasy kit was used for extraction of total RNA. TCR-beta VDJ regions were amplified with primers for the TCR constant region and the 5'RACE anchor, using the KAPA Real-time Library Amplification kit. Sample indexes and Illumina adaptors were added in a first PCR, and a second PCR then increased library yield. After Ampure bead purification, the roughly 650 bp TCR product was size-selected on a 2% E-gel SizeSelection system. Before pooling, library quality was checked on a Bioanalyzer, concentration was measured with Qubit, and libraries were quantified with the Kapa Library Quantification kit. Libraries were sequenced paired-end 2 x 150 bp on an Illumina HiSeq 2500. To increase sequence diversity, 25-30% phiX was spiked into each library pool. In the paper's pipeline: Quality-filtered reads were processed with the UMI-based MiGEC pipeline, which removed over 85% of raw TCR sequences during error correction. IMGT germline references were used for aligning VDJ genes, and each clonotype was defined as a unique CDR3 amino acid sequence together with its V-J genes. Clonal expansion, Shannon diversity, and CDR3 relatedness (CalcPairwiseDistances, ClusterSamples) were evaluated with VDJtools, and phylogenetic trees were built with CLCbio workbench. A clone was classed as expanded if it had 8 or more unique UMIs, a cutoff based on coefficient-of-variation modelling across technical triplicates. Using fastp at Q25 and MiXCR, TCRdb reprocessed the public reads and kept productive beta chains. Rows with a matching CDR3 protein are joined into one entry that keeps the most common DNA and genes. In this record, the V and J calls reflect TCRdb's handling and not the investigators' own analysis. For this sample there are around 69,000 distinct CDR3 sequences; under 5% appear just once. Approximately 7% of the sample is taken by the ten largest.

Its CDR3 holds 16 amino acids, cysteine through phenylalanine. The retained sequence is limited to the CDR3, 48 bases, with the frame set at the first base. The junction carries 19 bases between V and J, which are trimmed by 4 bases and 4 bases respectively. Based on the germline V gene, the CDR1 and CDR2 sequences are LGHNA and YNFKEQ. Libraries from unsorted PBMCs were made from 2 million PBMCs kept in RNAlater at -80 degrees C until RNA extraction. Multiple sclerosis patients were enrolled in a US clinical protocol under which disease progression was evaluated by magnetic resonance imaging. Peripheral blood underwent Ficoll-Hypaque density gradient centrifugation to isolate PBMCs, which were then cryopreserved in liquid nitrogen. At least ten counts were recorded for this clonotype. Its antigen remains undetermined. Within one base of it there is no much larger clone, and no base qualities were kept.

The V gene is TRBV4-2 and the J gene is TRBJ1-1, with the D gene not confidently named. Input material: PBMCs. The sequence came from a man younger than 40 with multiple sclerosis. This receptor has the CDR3 CASSLKQEPWGTEAFF. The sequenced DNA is TGTGCCAGCAGCCTCAAGCAGGAACCCTGGGGCACTGAAGCTTTCTTT.